This TCR beta chain was identified in a study of response to subunit inactivated influenza vaccine. TCRdb itself ran the RT-PCR reads through MiXCR, one entry per CDR3 protein. The table records some 540,000 distinct CDR3 sequences, approximately 24% of them present only once. This same sample was also part of a study on T cells expressing NK-cell markers. That work adds: Template switching by 5'RACE with UMIs generated the TCR beta cDNA. Investigators obtained TCR beta repertoires from sorted CD3+CD56+NKG2C+, CD3+CD56+NKG2C- and CD3+CD56-NKG2C+ T cells.

The specimen was CD4+ T cells sorted from PBMCs, collected 12 days after vaccination. The receptor was isolated from a man aged 45-65 years who received an inactivated influenza vaccine.

CDR3 DNA sequence: TGCGCCAGCACCCCCGGGGGGCGACCCTACGAGCAGTACTTC. It codes for CASTPGGRPYEQYF. This sequence joins TRBV4-3 and TRBJ2-7, with a weak D call TRBD2 (7 bases). This CDR3 region has 14 residues. The V and J ends lost 7 bases and 2 bases respectively, with 15 bases between them. CDR1 is LGHNA, CDR2 YSLEER, per germline.